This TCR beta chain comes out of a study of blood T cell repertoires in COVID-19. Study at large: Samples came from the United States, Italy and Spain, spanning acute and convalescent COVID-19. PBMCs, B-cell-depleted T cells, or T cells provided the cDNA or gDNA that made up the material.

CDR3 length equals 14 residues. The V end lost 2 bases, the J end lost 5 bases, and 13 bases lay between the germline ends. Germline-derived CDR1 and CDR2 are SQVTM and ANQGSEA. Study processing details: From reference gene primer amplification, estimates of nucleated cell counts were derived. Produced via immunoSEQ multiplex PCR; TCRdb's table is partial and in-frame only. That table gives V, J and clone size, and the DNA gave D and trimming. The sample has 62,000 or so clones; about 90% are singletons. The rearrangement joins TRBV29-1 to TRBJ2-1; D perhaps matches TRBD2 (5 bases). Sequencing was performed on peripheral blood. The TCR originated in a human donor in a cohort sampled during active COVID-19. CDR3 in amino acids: CSVEFKLVNNEQFF. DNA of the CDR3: TGCAGCGTTGAATTCAAACTAGTGAACAATGAGCAGTTCTTC.